This TCR beta chain is drawn from a study of T-cell memory formation after mild COVID-19. Study-wide findings and caveats: Clones that contracted clustered mainly in CM and EM if CD4+ and in EMRA if CD8+.

Amplification by 5'RACE using constant-segment primers produced TCR alpha and TCR beta cDNA libraries that carried sample barcodes and UMIs. TCRdb itself ran the 5' RACE reads through MiXCR, one entry per CDR3 protein. This sample has about 57,000 distinct CDR3 sequences, with 12% found just once. This clonotype was picked up a small number of times. The antigen is not known. CDR1 and CDR2 from the germline V gene are KGHSH and LQKENI. The CDR3 spans 14 residues. Trimming removed 3 bases from V and 5 bases from J, with 13 bases in between. The origin of this receptor is a man between 18 and 35 years old who had mild COVID-19 (a few samples of this study predate the infection). Cell type and time point are not known. The source material was PBMCs or a T cell subset sorted from them (not recorded which). V is TRBV18 and J is TRBJ1-1, with D perhaps TRBD1 (5 bases). CDR3 in amino acids: CASSPEQVGTEAFF. The CDR3 bases are TGTGCCAGCTCACCGGAACAGGTGGGAACTGAAGCTTTCTTT.